This entry is about one T cell receptor beta chain. The target antigen is unknown. The source of the sample is a study of cytomegalovirus exposure and HLA in healthy donors. Study observations and caveats: Rare sequences made up most TCRs, while some public TCRs were found in many donors. In vitro checks showed that three CMV-associated chains really do target CMV antigens.

The CDR3 runs to 17 residues. Germline V gives CDR1 MNHEY, CDR2 SMNVEV (reference sequence). V lost 10 bases, J lost 3 bases, and 16 bases stayed unmatched. The repertoire was sequenced with immunoSEQ multiplex PCR; TCRdb's copy has only in-frame clones and lacks some. Found here are around 110,000 clones, around 90% of them singletons; the top ten hold 1.8%. V gene TRBV27 combines with J gene TRBJ2-7, with 12 nucleotides matching TRBD2. The sequence was collected from a woman aged 18-29 years in good health and CMV-seropositive. Specimen: PBMCs. The CDR3 sequence is CAKPTLTSGGLSYEQYV. CDR3 coding DNA: TGTGCCAAGCCAACCCTAACTAGCGGGGGGCTAAGCTACGAGCAGTACGTC.